This passage covers 7 T cell receptor beta chains from one sample sequenced in a study of molecular identifiers for immune sequencing clone quantification. Each CDR3 protein is one row after TCRdb ran MiXCR on the PCR reads. The data contain 600,000 to 650,000 distinct CDR3 sequences, 15% to 20% of them singletons. Sequencing input: naive CD8+ T cells from blood, with Jurkat cell RNA spiked in. Subset indicated: FACS-sorted CD8+CD4-CCR7+CD45RA+ naive T cells. These TCRs come from a human donor in good health. Some libraries in this study had Jurkat cell RNA spiked in.

This clonotype has at least ten counts. The chain uses TRBV30 and TRBJ2-6; D ambiguous. This CDR3 has 14 residues. Germline CDR1 GTSNPN, CDR2 SVGIG (reference sequence). V lost 3 bases, J lost 4 bases, and 10 bases lay in between. CDR3 loop: CAWSEKSGANVLTF. In DNA form, the CDR3 reads TGTGCCTGGAGCGAAAAGTCAGGGGCCAACGTCCTGACTTTC.

V usage is TRBV30 and J usage is TRBJ2-7, with D possibly matching TRBD1 (6 bases). CDR3 length: 12 residues. Trimming stripped 4 bases from V and 6 bases from J, with 13 bases between. Germline CDR1 reads GTSNPN; CDR2 reads SVGIG (reference sequence). The CDR3 DNA follows: TGTGCCTGGACTGATCCCAGGGGCGAGCAGTACTTC. Translating gives CAWTDPRGEQYF.

This clonotype was seen many times. This chain connects TRBV28 to TRBJ2-2; D not certain. Per the germline V gene, CDR1 is MDHEN and CDR2 is SYDVKM. This CDR3 has 13 amino acids. V was trimmed by 6 bases and J by 3 bases, leaving 8 bases between them. Here the CDR3 DNA reads TGTGCCAGCAGCTTAGGTTACACCGGGGAGCTGTTTTTT. This encodes CASSLGYTGELFF.

As to this clonotype: Being one base from a much bigger clone, this may be a read error. V usage is TRBV27 and J usage is TRBJ1-2; D remains unclear. Germline assignment: CDR1 MNHEY and CDR2 SMNVEV (reference sequence). This CDR3 is 14 amino acids long. The DNA for the CDR3 is TGTACCAGCAGTTTACGTGGGAATACCCATGGCTACACCTTC. As protein: CTSSLRGNTHGYTF.

This clonotype has ten or more counts. The rearrangement joins TRBV6-2 or TRBV6-3 to TRBJ2-1, with a tentative D call TRBD2 (5 bases). CDR1 is MNHEY and CDR2 is SVGEGT in the germline V gene. This CDR3 contains 14 residues. The V and J ends lost 5 bases and 9 bases respectively, with 17 bases between them. CDR3 sequence reads: CASSPGPPGGEQFF. CDR3 nucleotides: TGTGCCAGCAGTCCCGGACCCCCCGGAGGTGAGCAGTTCTTC.

The sample holds many counts of this clonotype. The chain has TRBV7-3 and TRBJ2-1; TRBD2 agrees at 7 bases. Germline V lookup: CDR1 SGHTA, CDR2 FQGTGA. V shed 5 bases, J shed 8 bases, and the junction held 6 bases outside the gene matches. CDR3 length equals 13 residues. CDR3 in DNA: TGTGCCAGCAGCGGCGGGAGTAGGGATGAGCAGTTCTTC. The encoded protein is CASSGGSRDEQFF.

This clonotype was seen repeatedly, ten times or more. This rearrangement joins TRBV7-3 to TRBJ2-3; TRBD2 agrees at 9 bases. Germline CDR1 reads SGHTA; CDR2 reads FQGTGA. The CDR3 is 15 residues long. Trimming took 5 bases from V and 1 from J; bases not matched to a gene: 4. The CDR3 DNA reads TGTGCCAGCAGCCCGAGCGGGAGGCGCACAGATACGCAGTATTTT. Its translation: CASSPSGRRTDTQYF.